The clone carrying this T cell receptor beta chain has more than one count but fewer than ten. Its target is unknown. Unique molecular identifiers were incorporated when the TCRbeta library was constructed. One entry per CDR3 protein, called by TCRdb with MiXCR from the PCR reads. The repertoire includes some 350,000 distinct CDR3 sequences, around 15% of them detected once, and approximately 44% sits in the top ten. This specimen belongs to a study of T-cell reconstitution after alpha-beta-depleted transplantation in children. The study's findings and limits: After transplant, at about two months, alpha-beta T cells were reportedly derived from several hundred expanded graft clones.

Germline loops: CDR1 SGHRS, CDR2 YFSETQ. The CDR3 has 15 residues. Trimming cost V 2 bases and J 6 bases; bases outside gene matches: 10. J is TRBJ1-1 and V is TRBV5-1, with 7 bases fitting TRBD1. The sequence derives from a male patient between 2 and 10 years old who had a stem cell transplant for acute lymphoblastic leukemia, so the T cells may come from the graft donor. The sequences come from PBMCs, mostly from graft donor cells, collected 360 days after TCRalphabeta/CD19-depleted stem cell transplant. As DNA, the CDR3 is TGCGCCAGCAGCTTTCGACAGGGCGGTACTCCTGAAGCTTTCTTT. This codes for CASSFRQGGTPEAFF.